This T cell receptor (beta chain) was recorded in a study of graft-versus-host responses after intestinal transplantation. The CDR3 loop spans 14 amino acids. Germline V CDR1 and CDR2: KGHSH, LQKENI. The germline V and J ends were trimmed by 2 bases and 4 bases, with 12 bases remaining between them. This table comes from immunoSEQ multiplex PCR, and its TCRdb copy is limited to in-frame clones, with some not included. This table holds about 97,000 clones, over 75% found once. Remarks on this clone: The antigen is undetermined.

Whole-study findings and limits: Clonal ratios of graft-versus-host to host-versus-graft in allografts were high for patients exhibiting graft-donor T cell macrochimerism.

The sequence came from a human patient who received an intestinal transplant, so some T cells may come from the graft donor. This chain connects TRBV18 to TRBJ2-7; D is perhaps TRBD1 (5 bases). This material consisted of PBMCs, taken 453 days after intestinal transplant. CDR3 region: CASSPSDIVYEQYF. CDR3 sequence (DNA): TGTGCCAGCTCACCATCGGACATCGTATACGAGCAGTACTTC.